This entry concerns a single T cell receptor beta chain. Sequencing used cDNA as its template, made by extracting RNA and reverse transcribing it. Generated by immunoSEQ multiplex PCR, the TCRdb table keeps only in-frame clones and is missing some. The table lists under 300,000 clones, around 64% of them singletons, with 0.75% to 0.95% in the top ten. Indicated treatment: oral pan-JAK inhibitor, 5-10 mg twice daily. Researchers took lesional scalp punch biopsies and peripheral blood from people who were alopecia areata patients. The data derive from a study of CD8+ T cells in alopecia areata. Sequencing used CD4+ T cells sorted from blood, obtained around week 53, from a patient treated with tofacitinib. This sequence originates from a human donor with alopecia areata.

The CDR3 protein is CASTPSGGHGELFF. DNA for the CDR3: TGTGCCAGCACTCCATCGGGGGGACACGGGGAGCTGTTTTTT. The chain links TRBV25-1 to TRBJ2-2, with a possible D match to TRBD2 (7 bases). This CDR3 comprises 14 residues. Germline CDR1 reads MGHDK; CDR2 reads SYGVNS. Trimming took 7 bases from V and 7 from J, leaving 16 bases between them.